Listed below are T cell receptor beta chains from one sample, sequenced in a study of cytomegalovirus exposure and HLA in healthy donors. Sequencing was performed with immunoSEQ multiplex PCR; in TCRdb, only in-frame clones are kept and a portion is missing. The data show just under 150,000 clones, roughly 80% seen once. The specimen sequenced was PBMCs. These receptors were taken from a woman aged 25 to 39 in good health and CMV-seronegative. Each CDR3 is given without its conserved first and last residue. A D gene is named only where the DNA matches it firmly.

>TRBJ2-4|TRBD1|TRBV2
ASRGQGENIQY
>TRBJ2-5|NA|TRBV7-9
ASSLVAGGQETQY
>TRBJ2-1|NA|TRBV2
ASRGGTYYNEQF
>TRBJ2-2|TRBD1|TRBV7-9
ASSLSTGVTGELF
>TRBJ2-7|NA|TRBV6-7
ASSSLSCPGRGGSEQY
>TRBJ2-1|TRBD2|TRBV6-4
ASSSLAGERNEQF
>TRBJ2-5|NA|TRBV5-6
ASTYYGETQY
>TRBJ2-5|NA|TRBV6-1
AGRAVAETQY